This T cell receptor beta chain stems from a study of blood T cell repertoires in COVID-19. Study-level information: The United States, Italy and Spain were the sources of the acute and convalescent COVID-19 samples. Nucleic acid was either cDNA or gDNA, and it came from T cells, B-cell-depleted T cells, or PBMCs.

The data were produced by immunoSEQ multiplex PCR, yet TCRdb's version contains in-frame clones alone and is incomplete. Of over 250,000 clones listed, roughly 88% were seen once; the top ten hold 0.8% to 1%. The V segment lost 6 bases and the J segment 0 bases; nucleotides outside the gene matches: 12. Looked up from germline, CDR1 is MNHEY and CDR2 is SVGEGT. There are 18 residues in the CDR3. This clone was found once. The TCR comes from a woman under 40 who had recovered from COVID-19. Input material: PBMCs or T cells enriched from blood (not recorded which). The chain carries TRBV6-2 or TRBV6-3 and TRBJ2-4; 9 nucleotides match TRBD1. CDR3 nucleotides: TGTGCCAGCAGCCAAGGGACAGGGAGAGGCCTAGCCAAAAACATTCAGTACTTC. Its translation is CASSQGTGRGLAKNIQYF.